These T cell receptor beta chains were read from a single sample in a study of T cell responses to AZD1222 COVID-19 vaccine. Produced via immunoSEQ multiplex PCR; TCRdb's table is partial and in-frame only. The table includes more than 110,000 clones, roughly 90% detected once. Sequenced material: peripheral blood, taken on day 0 of AZD1222 vaccination. All receptors come from an adult in good health. Each CDR3 is given with its conserved first and last residue. The order of the fields is V gene, clone size, CDR3 length, J gene, D gene, CDR3 protein, CDR3 DNA. D genes are given only for firm matches. The size of a clone is reported for some rows only, either as once, few or many, or as a class for expanded clones.

V: TRBV5-1; size: NA; length: 15; J: TRBJ2-3; D: NA; CDR3: CASSLDVTSTDTQYF; DNA: TGCGCCAGCAGCTTGGATGTCACCTCCACAGATACGCAGTATTTT
V: TRBV5-5; size: NA; length: 15; J: TRBJ1-5; D: NA; CDR3: CASSLGSWGAQPQHF; DNA: TGTGCCAGCAGCTTGGGTTCGTGGGGTGCCCAGCCCCAGCATTTT
V: TRBV6-1; size: NA; length: 16; J: TRBJ2-2; D: TRBD1; CDR3: CASSEWRQGATGELFF; DNA: TGTGCCAGCAGTGAGTGGAGACAGGGGGCGACCGGGGAGCTGTTTTTT
V: TRBV19; size: once; length: 15; J: TRBJ1-5; D: NA; CDR3: CASSRGTISNQPQHF; DNA: TGTGCCAGTAGTAGAGGGACAATTAGCAATCAGCCCCAGCATTTT
V: TRBV4-2; size: NA; length: 15; J: TRBJ1-2; D: NA; CDR3: CASSQEKRGDYGYTF; DNA: TGTGCCAGCAGCCAAGAGAAAAGAGGGGACTATGGCTACACCTTC
V: TRBV5-8; size: NA; length: 15; J: TRBJ2-1; D: TRBD2; CDR3: CASSSIAGVVREQFF; DNA: TGTGCCAGCAGCTCAATAGCGGGAGTAGTTCGGGAGCAGTTCTTC
V: TRBV27; size: NA; length: 13; J: TRBJ2-7; D: TRBD1; CDR3: CASSWGQGGEQYF; DNA: TGTGCCAGCAGTTGGGGACAGGGAGGCGAGCAGTACTTC
V: TRBV29-1; size: NA; length: 14; J: TRBJ1-3; D: NA; CDR3: CSVGKVTARNTIYF; DNA: TGCAGCGTTGGGAAAGTGACGGCACGAAACACCATATATTTT
V: TRBV6-5; size: NA; length: 16; J: TRBJ1-1; D: NA; CDR3: CASSYWDRGGGTEAFF; DNA: TGTGCCAGCAGTTACTGGGACCGTGGGGGGGGCACTGAAGCTTTCTTT
V: TRBV5-4; size: NA; length: 13; J: TRBJ2-1; D: NA; CDR3: CASGGDKYNEQFF; DNA: TGTGCCAGCGGGGGAGACAAATACAATGAGCAGTTCTTC
V: TRBV28; size: NA; length: 15; J: TRBJ1-5; D: NA; CDR3: CASSFLARRDQPQHF; DNA: TGTGCCAGCAGTTTCCTAGCTCGGCGAGATCAGCCCCAGCATTTT
V: TRBV6-5; size: once; length: 15; J: TRBJ2-5; D: TRBD1; CDR3: CASSYSSGGWETQYF; DNA: TGTGCCAGCAGTTACTCATCAGGGGGTTGGGAGACCCAGTACTTC
V: TRBV7-8; size: few; length: 16; J: TRBJ2-7; D: TRBD2; CDR3: CASSSREGVSSYEQYF; DNA: TGTGCCAGCAGCTCCCGGGAGGGCGTTAGCTCCTACGAGCAGTACTTC
V: TRBV7-8; size: NA; length: 13; J: TRBJ1-1; D: NA; CDR3: CASSLGQWAEAFF; DNA: TGTGCCAGCAGCTTAGGTCAGTGGGCTGAAGCTTTCTTT
V: TRBV9; size: NA; length: 16; J: TRBJ2-1; D: NA; CDR3: CASSPSPAVGYNEQFF; DNA: TGTGCCAGCAGCCCGTCGCCCGCAGTGGGCTACAATGAGCAGTTCTTC
V: TRBV5-1; size: NA; length: 14; J: TRBJ2-3; D: NA; CDR3: CASSFSRGGDTQYF; DNA: TGCGCCAGCAGCTTTAGCCGGGGAGGCGATACGCAGTATTTT
V: TRBV19; size: NA; length: 14; J: TRBJ2-5; D: TRBD2; CDR3: CASSLFSGQETQYF; DNA: TGTGCCAGTAGTTTGTTTAGCGGGCAAGAGACCCAGTACTTC
V: TRBV6-5; size: once; length: 14; J: TRBJ1-2; D: NA; CDR3: CASSYSTSNYGYTF; DNA: TGTGCCAGCAGTTACTCGACATCTAACTATGGCTACACCTTC
V: TRBV15; size: once; length: 15; J: TRBJ1-1; D: NA; CDR3: CATSRDRGLNTEAFF; DNA: TGTGCCACCAGCAGAGATCGAGGATTGAACACTGAAGCTTTCTTT
V: TRBV25-1; size: NA; length: 14; J: TRBJ2-7; D: NA; CDR3: CASSEPGSGYEQYF; DNA: TGTGCCAGCAGTGAACCCGGGAGTGGCTACGAGCAGTACTTC
V: TRBV3-1/TRBV3-2; size: NA; length: 15; J: TRBJ2-5; D: TRBD2; CDR3: CASSLWREGSETQYF; DNA: TGTGCCAGCAGCCTGTGGCGGGAGGGATCCGAGACCCAGTACTTC
V: TRBV5-6; size: NA; length: 16; J: TRBJ2-1; D: TRBD2; CDR3: CASSIRTSGRDNEQFF; DNA: TGTGCCAGCAGCATCAGGACTAGCGGGAGGGACAATGAGCAGTTCTTC
V: TRBV19; size: NA; length: 15; J: TRBJ1-3; D: NA; CDR3: CASSTGLSTGNTIYF; DNA: TGTGCCAGTAGTACTGGCCTAAGCACTGGAAACACCATATATTTT
V: TRBV6-5; size: NA; length: 14; J: TRBJ2-7; D: NA; CDR3: CASRSTGLSYEQYF; DNA: TGTGCCAGCAGGTCGACAGGACTCAGCTACGAGCAGTACTTC
V: TRBV4-1; size: NA; length: 14; J: TRBJ1-2; D: NA; CDR3: CASSQDRGRAGYTF; DNA: TGCGCCAGCAGCCAAGATCGGGGCCGAGCTGGCTACACCTTC
V: TRBV6-5; size: NA; length: 16; J: TRBJ2-5; D: NA; CDR3: CASSYSRLATGETQYF; DNA: TGTGCCAGCAGTTACTCGAGGTTGGCGACGGGAGAGACCCAGTACTTC
V: TRBV27; size: NA; length: 11; J: TRBJ1-2; D: NA; CDR3: CASRYRDKDTF; DNA: TGTGCCAGCAGGTACAGGGATAAGGACACCTTC
V: TRBV19; size: NA; length: 15; J: TRBJ2-7; D: TRBD1; CDR3: CASSMKGTGEYEQYF; DNA: TGTGCCAGTAGTATGAAGGGGACAGGGGAATACGAGCAGTACTTC
V: TRBV3-1/TRBV3-2; size: NA; length: 14; J: TRBJ1-1; D: NA; CDR3: CASSHRAGLTEAFF; DNA: TGTGCCAGCAGCCACAGGGCGGGCCTTACTGAAGCTTTCTTT
V: TRBV7-2; size: once; length: 14; J: TRBJ2-7; D: TRBD2; CDR3: CASSLSGRTYEQYF; DNA: TGTGCCAGCAGCTTAAGCGGGAGAACCTACGAGCAGTACTTC
V: TRBV19; size: NA; length: 12; J: TRBJ2-3; D: NA; CDR3: CASSPQADTQYF; DNA: TGTGCCAGTAGTCCTCAAGCAGATACGCAGTATTTT
V: TRBV28; size: NA; length: 15; J: TRBJ2-5; D: TRBD2; CDR3: CASSSTSGREETQYF; DNA: TGTGCCAGCAGTTCGACTAGCGGGAGGGAAGAGACCCAGTACTTC
V: TRBV5-4; size: NA; length: 15; J: TRBJ1-6; D: TRBD1; CDR3: CASSLPPGTGGYFHF; DNA: TGTGCCAGCAGCTTGCCCCCGGGGACAGGTGGTTACTTCCACTTT
V: TRBV6-4; size: NA; length: 14; J: TRBJ2-1; D: NA; CDR3: CASSVGGSFNEQFF; DNA: TGTGCCAGCAGCGTTGGAGGGAGTTTCAATGAGCAGTTCTTC
V: TRBV24-1; size: NA; length: 13; J: TRBJ2-7; D: NA; CDR3: CATSDLGGIEQYF; DNA: TGTGCCACCAGTGATTTAGGGGGGATCGAGCAGTACTTC
V: TRBV2; size: NA; length: 13; J: TRBJ2-1; D: NA; CDR3: CASAREMRNEQFF; DNA: TGTGCCAGCGCCAGGGAAATGCGCAATGAGCAGTTCTTC
V: TRBV6-1; size: few; length: 10; J: TRBJ2-7; D: NA; CDR3: CASSDYEQYF; DNA: TGTGCCAGCAGTGACTACGAGCAGTACTTC
V: TRBV5-1; size: NA; length: 14; J: TRBJ2-7; D: TRBD2; CDR3: CASSIAGEGYEQYF; DNA: TGCGCCAGCAGCATAGCGGGAGAGGGCTACGAGCAGTACTTC
V: TRBV4-2; size: few; length: 13; J: TRBJ2-7; D: TRBD1; CDR3: CASSPGQGAEQYF; DNA: TGTGCCAGCAGCCCCGGACAGGGTGCCGAGCAGTACTTC
V: TRBV27; size: NA; length: 17; J: TRBJ2-3; D: NA; CDR3: CASGRGARRVSTDTQYF; DNA: TGTGCCAGCGGTCGGGGGGCGAGGCGGGTGAGCACAGATACGCAGTATTTT
V: TRBV27; size: once; length: 13; J: TRBJ1-5; D: NA; CDR3: CASSGGRNQPQHF; DNA: TGTGCCAGCTCCGGTGGTCGCAATCAGCCCCAGCATTTT
V: TRBV10-1; size: NA; length: 15; J: TRBJ1-1; D: NA; CDR3: CASSARVRAGTEAFF; DNA: TGCGCCAGCAGCGCCCGAGTACGGGCCGGCACTGAAGCTTTCTTT
V: TRBV5-1; size: NA; length: 16; J: TRBJ2-5; D: NA; CDR3: CASSWGRGASQETQYF; DNA: TGCGCCAGCAGCTGGGGACGCGGGGCGAGCCAAGAGACCCAGTACTTC
V: TRBV21-1; size: NA; length: 14; J: TRBJ2-2; D: NA; CDR3: CASRWTGAAGELFF; DNA: TGTGCCAGCAGGTGGACAGGGGCGGCCGGGGAGCTGTTTTTT
V: TRBV10-2; size: NA; length: 15; J: TRBJ1-5; D: TRBD1; CDR3: CASSDRDRGYQPQHF; DNA: TGCGCCAGCAGTGATCGGGACAGGGGCTATCAGCCCCAGCATTTT
V: TRBV7-7; size: NA; length: 15; J: TRBJ2-3; D: TRBD1; CDR3: CASSPGTGGADTQYF; DNA: TGTGCCAGCAGCCCCGGGACAGGGGGCGCAGATACGCAGTATTTT
V: TRBV5-5; size: NA; length: 16; J: TRBJ1-6; D: TRBD1; CDR3: CASSSTSGTGDSPLHF; DNA: TGTGCCAGCAGCTCGACTTCCGGGACAGGGGATTCACCCCTCCACTTT
V: TRBV20-1; size: NA; length: 11; J: TRBJ2-1; D: NA; CDR3: CSATRSNEQFF; DNA: TGCAGTGCTACCCGGAGCAATGAGCAGTTCTTC
V: TRBV14; size: NA; length: 16; J: TRBJ2-2; D: NA; CDR3: CASSQVQGTYTGELFF; DNA: TGTGCCAGCAGCCAAGTACAAGGAACCTACACCGGGGAGCTGTTTTTT
V: TRBV5-1; size: NA; length: 16; J: TRBJ2-3; D: NA; CDR3: CASRDGRRILTDTQYF; DNA: TGCGCCAGCCGAGATGGACGGAGGATACTCACAGATACGCAGTATTTT
V: TRBV30; size: NA; length: 15; J: TRBJ1-4; D: NA; CDR3: CACSVPGTGHEKLFF; DNA: TGTGCCTGCTCAGTCCCCGGGACCGGACATGAAAAACTGTTTTTT
V: TRBV6-1; size: NA; length: 15; J: TRBJ1-6; D: TRBD1; CDR3: CASSEPWTGDSPLHF; DNA: TGTGCCAGCAGTGAACCCTGGACAGGGGATTCACCCCTCCACTTT
V: TRBV2; size: once; length: 14; J: TRBJ2-7; D: TRBD1; CDR3: CASTRDRSSYEQYF; DNA: TGTGCCAGCACCAGGGACAGGAGCTCCTACGAGCAGTACTTC
V: TRBV5-1; size: once; length: 14; J: TRBJ1-1; D: NA; CDR3: CASSLGTVNTEAFF; DNA: TGCGCCAGCAGCTTAGGCACAGTGAACACTGAAGCTTTCTTT
V: TRBV9; size: NA; length: 14; J: TRBJ2-5; D: NA; CDR3: CASSVSDRKETQYF; DNA: TGTGCCAGCAGCGTGTCCGACAGGAAAGAGACCCAGTACTTC
V: TRBV7-2; size: once; length: 16; J: TRBJ2-1; D: TRBD2; CDR3: CASSFLPSGSEDEQFF; DNA: TGTGCCAGCAGCTTCCTTCCTAGCGGGAGTGAGGATGAGCAGTTCTTC
V: TRBV2; size: NA; length: 15; J: TRBJ2-2; D: TRBD2; CDR3: CASSELAGGPGELFF; DNA: TGTGCCAGCAGTGAACTAGCGGGAGGGCCCGGGGAGCTGTTTTTT